Listed below are T cell receptor beta chains from one sample, sequenced in a study of CD8 T cells in ankylosing spondylitis. TCRdb used MiXCR to reprocess the 5' RACE reads, holding one entry per CDR3 protein. The repertoire holds roughly 25,000 distinct CDR3 sequences, with around a sixth as singletons. What was sequenced was blood. These receptors originate from a male donor with ankylosing spondylitis or in good health (not recorded which). Each CDR3 is given with its conserved first and last residue. The D gene is left open where the match is weak. Clone size, where shown, is once, few, many, or a class for clones that have expanded.

V gene,clone size,J gene,D gene,CDR3 protein,CDR3 DNA
TRBV6-5,.,TRBJ1-2,.,CASSNGPDYGYTF,TGTGCCAGCAGTAACGGACCAGACTATGGCTACACCTTC
TRBV30,.,TRBJ1-4,.,CAWSGLGGREKLFF,TGTGCCTGGAGTGGATTGGGGGGCCGGGAAAAACTGTTTTTT
TRBV4-3,many,TRBJ2-2,.,CASSQDGASAGELFF,TGCGCCAGCAGCCAAGACGGTGCCAGCGCCGGGGAGCTGTTTTTT
TRBV7-9,.,TRBJ1-1,.,CASSLTRGNTEAFF,TGTGCCAGCAGCCTAACCCGGGGGAACACTGAAGCTTTCTTT
TRBV29-1,.,TRBJ2-3,.,CSAGAWTVEDTQYF,TGCAGCGCAGGCGCCTGGACAGTCGAAGATACGCAGTATTTT
TRBV7-2,.,TRBJ2-2,.,CASSPSSFGELFF,TGTGCCAGCAGCCCCTCCTCCTTCGGGGAGCTGTTTTTT
TRBV2,.,TRBJ2-2,.,CASSTGAASAGTGELFF,TGTGCCAGCAGTACGGGAGCGGCTAGCGCCGGAACCGGGGAGCTGTTTTTT
TRBV18,many,TRBJ2-3,TRBD1,CASSPRQGSTDTQYF,TGTGCCAGCTCGCCCAGACAGGGGAGCACAGATACGCAGTATTTT
TRBV20-1,medium-sized,TRBJ2-7,.,CSARDVRGGTTYEQYF,TGCAGTGCTAGAGATGTCAGGGGAGGAACTACCTACGAGCAGTACTTC
TRBV29-1,medium-sized,TRBJ2-5,TRBD1,CSDQPGGMGTQYF,TGCAGTGATCAACCAGGGGGAATGGGGACCCAGTACTTC
TRBV5-1,few,TRBJ1-1,.,CASSAGGMTYTEAFF,TGCGCCAGCAGCGCCGGAGGGATGACGTACACTGAAGCTTTCTTT
TRBV20-1,many,TRBJ2-3,.,CSASGDGRTDTQYF,TGCAGTGCTTCGGGGGATGGGCGAACAGATACGCAGTATTTT
TRBV6-5,many,TRBJ2-1,TRBD1,CASGQGEKVEQFF,TGTGCCAGCGGACAGGGTGAGAAGGTTGAGCAGTTCTTC
TRBV20-1,few,TRBJ2-5,.,CSARGQGTWAQYF,TGCAGTGCTAGAGGGCAGGGGACTTGGGCCCAGTACTTC
TRBV28,.,TRBJ2-3,.,CASSGVGFDTQYF,TGTGCCAGCAGTGGAGTAGGGTTCGATACGCAGTATTTT
TRBV2,.,TRBJ2-2,TRBD2,CASSRLAGGTGELFF,TGTGCCAGCAGTCGGCTAGCGGGGGGAACCGGGGAGCTGTTTTTT
TRBV6-2/TRBV6-3,.,TRBJ2-3,TRBD2,CASKLLRGENTDTQYF,TGTGCCAGCAAACTCTTGCGGGGGGAAAACACAGATACGCAGTATTTT
TRBV7-9,few,TRBJ1-1,.,CASSLAGETGAFF,TGTGCCAGCAGCTTAGCAGGGGAGACCGGAGCTTTCTTT
TRBV7-9,many,TRBJ1-2,TRBD1,CASSPTQDRAYGYTF,TGTGCCAGCAGCCCAACTCAGGACAGGGCTTATGGCTACACCTTC
TRBV7-9,few,TRBJ2-3,.,CASERAGDTQYF,TGTGCCAGCGAGAGGGCTGGGGATACGCAGTATTTT
TRBV29-1,medium-sized,TRBJ2-2,.,CTAALNTGELFF,TGCACGGCGGCACTGAACACCGGGGAGCTGTTTTTT
TRBV6-2/TRBV6-3,.,TRBJ2-5,TRBD2,CASSGGPQTQYF,TGTGCCAGTAGCGGGGGGCCGCAGACCCAGTACTTC
TRBV4-3,many,TRBJ2-2,.,CASSQVQAGELFF,TGCGCCAGCAGCCAAGTCCAAGCCGGGGAGCTGTTTTTT
TRBV5-1,many,TRBJ1-1,TRBD1,CASSGQGIGAEAFF,TGCGCCAGCAGCGGACAGGGAATCGGCGCTGAAGCTTTCTTT
TRBV20-1,.,TRBJ1-5,.,CSARDGGQPQHF,TGCAGTGCTAGAGATGGGGGACAGCCCCAGCATTTT
TRBV20-1,.,TRBJ2-5,.,CSISHGNQETQYF,TGCAGCATTTCACACGGGAATCAAGAGACCCAGTACTTC
TRBV12-3/TRBV12-4,.,TRBJ2-1,TRBD2,CASRPSGREQFF,TGTGCCAGCAGACCCAGCGGGAGGGAGCAGTTCTTC
TRBV4-3,few,TRBJ2-2,.,CASSQRTVNTGELFF,TGCGCCAGCAGCCAAAGGACAGTAAATACCGGGGAGCTGTTTTTT
TRBV20-1,many,TRBJ1-1,.,CSAGPQGAGAFF,TGCAGTGCTGGCCCCCAGGGAGCCGGAGCTTTCTTT
TRBV28,many,TRBJ1-5,.,CASGDSNQPQHF,TGTGCTAGCGGGGATAGCAATCAGCCCCAGCATTTT
TRBV5-1,many,TRBJ2-2,.,CASSFSTGELFF,TGCGCCAGCAGCTTCTCCACCGGGGAGCTGTTTTTT
TRBV7-8,many,TRBJ1-1,.,CASSPGGNTEAFF,TGTGCCAGCAGCCCGGGGGGAAACACTGAAGCTTTCTTT
TRBV5-1,many,TRBJ2-5,TRBD1,CASSSYGTAQETQYF,TGCGCCAGCAGTTCGTACGGGACAGCGCAAGAGACCCAGTACTTC
TRBV12-3/TRBV12-4,many,TRBJ2-1,.,CASGPRKGIYNEQFF,TGTGCCAGCGGCCCCAGGAAGGGTATATACAATGAGCAGTTCTTC
TRBV7-2,.,TRBJ2-1,.,CASSAGHLYNEQFF,TGTGCCAGCAGCGCGGGACATCTCTACAATGAGCAGTTCTTC
TRBV6-6,.,TRBJ2-4,.,CASRPQGRGAKNIQYF,TGTGCCAGCAGGCCCCAGGGGCGCGGGGCCAAAAACATTCAGTACTTC
TRBV12-3/TRBV12-4,many,TRBJ2-2,TRBD2,CASSPAGGGTGELFF,TGTGCCAGCAGTCCCGCGGGGGGAGGAACCGGGGAGCTGTTTTTT
TRBV7-6,once,TRBJ1-6,.,CASSLAGLSSPLHF,TGTGCCAGCAGCTTAGCGGGACTGAGCTCACCCCTCCACTTT
TRBV5-1,.,TRBJ1-1,.,CASSLGGVNTEAFF,TGCGCCAGCAGCTTGGGTGGAGTGAACACTGAAGCTTTCTTT
TRBV6-6,.,TRBJ2-2,.,CASSYDRRANTGELFF,TGTGCCAGCAGTTACGACCGGCGTGCGAACACCGGGGAGCTGTTTTTT
TRBV25-1,many,TRBJ2-1,.,CASSEEQPNNEQFF,TGTGCCAGCAGTGAAGAACAGCCAAACAATGAGCAGTTCTTC
TRBV20-1,many,TRBJ2-5,TRBD2,CSARILAGVETQYF,TGCAGTGCTAGGATACTAGCGGGGGTGGAGACCCAGTACTTC
TRBV10-3,few,TRBJ2-2,.,CAIKIPAGPLNTGELFF,TGTGCCATCAAAATCCCCGCAGGACCCTTAAACACCGGGGAGCTGTTTTTT
TRBV25-1,.,TRBJ2-1,TRBD2,CASRLAGARSYNEQFF,TGTGCCAGCAGACTAGCGGGAGCGCGTTCCTACAATGAGCAGTTCTTC
TRBV7-9,.,TRBJ2-5,.,CASRGITETQYF,TGTGCCAGCCGGGGAATCACAGAGACCCAGTACTTC
TRBV20-1,few,TRBJ2-2,.,CSARPTTNTGELFF,TGCAGTGCTAGGCCCACTACGAACACCGGGGAGCTGTTTTTT
TRBV21-1,many,TRBJ2-2,.,CASRYRAPTTNTGELFF,TGTGCCAGCAGGTACAGGGCCCCTACGACGAACACCGGGGAGCTGTTTTTT
TRBV20-1,many,TRBJ2-3,.,CSAGPVRTQYF,TGCAGTGCTGGACCGGTGAGGACGCAGTATTTT
TRBV6-6,few,TRBJ1-4,.,CASSYGRNEKLFF,TGTGCCAGCAGTTACGGGAGGAATGAAAAACTGTTTTTT
TRBV28,many,TRBJ2-7,.,CASSPDEYEQYF,TGTGCCAGCAGTCCAGACGAATACGAGCAGTACTTC
TRBV20-1,few,TRBJ2-7,TRBD1,CSARDFRGSYEQYF,TGCAGTGCTAGAGATTTCAGGGGGTCCTACGAGCAGTACTTC
TRBV7-3,many,TRBJ2-1,.,CASSRGGGYNEQFF,TGTGCCAGCTCGCGGGGAGGGGGTTACAATGAGCAGTTCTTC